The table lists the clone carrying this TCR beta chain with a few counts. Its antigen remains unidentified. This entry is derived from a study of cytomegalovirus exposure and HLA in healthy donors. Germline V CDR1 and CDR2: SGDLS, YYNGEE. Trimming took off 4 bases at V and 3 bases at J, with 13 bases between the two ends. The CDR3 length is 14 residues. The PCR employed 60 Vbeta primers together with 13 Jbeta primers. In the study's own analysis: It was a later analysis that counted 83 million or so unique TCR beta chains, of which about 10 million were shared. Here immunoSEQ multiplex PCR was the method, and the copy in TCRdb shows in-frame clones only, minus some. The V and J calls and clone size were taken over from that table, and D and trimming were inferred from the DNA. Among more than 130,000 clones listed, roughly four fifths were seen once. Broader study findings: Most TCR sequences proved rare, with some public TCRs found in many donors. Investigators reported 164 TCR beta chains as tied to cytomegalovirus. Later genetic work tied a missense DCLRE1C variant to beta-chain V and J trimming.

The sample comprised PBMCs. The receptor was isolated from a human donor in good health. The rearrangement uses TRBV9 and TRBJ1-1, with D possibly matching TRBD1 (6 bases). The chain's CDR3 is CASSPRGAYTEAFF. CDR3 bases: TGTGCCAGCAGCCCCCGGGGGGCGTACACTGAAGCTTTCTTT.